This paragraph reports one TCR beta chain. Its antigen is unidentified. This specimen belongs to a study of response to subunit inactivated influenza vaccine. Study-wide results and caveats: It was suggested by the authors that few new T cells are recruited by each seasonal influenza vaccination.

This CDR3 has 16 amino acids. After removal of 6 bases from V and 1 base from J, the junction contained 5 bases not matched to a gene. Germline V gives CDR1 ENHRY, CDR2 SYGVKD. From the RT-PCR reads, TCRdb called clonotypes with MiXCR, one entry per CDR3 protein. The sample has 650,000 to 800,000 distinct CDR3 sequences, approximately 15% seen once. This clonotype was obtained from a man in his fifties who received an inactivated influenza vaccine. This specimen consisted of PBMCs from blood, obtained approximately 15 days before vaccination. The chain joins TRBV10-3 to TRBJ2-2, with 10 bases identical to TRBD2. The CDR3 DNA follows: TGTGCCATCAGCCGACTAGCGGGCGTGAACACCGGGGAGCTGTTTTTT. It specifies CAISRLAGVNTGELFF.